This TCR beta chain is drawn from a study of blood T cells in healthy people across ages. Study-wide points: In these data, TCR beta diversity tracked strongly with naive T cell percentage.

Trimming cost V 5 bases and J 7 bases; bases outside gene matches: 5. Looked up from germline, CDR1 is MNHEY and CDR2 is SVGEGT. The CDR3 runs 15 residues. The use of a sample-barcoded 5' primer and a J-beta primer mix characterized a second PCR of about 7 to 12 cycles. A template-switch adaptor that had 12 random nucleotides put a tag on each cDNA molecule. MiXCR, run by TCRdb on the 5' RACE reads, gives a single entry per CDR3 protein. Of about 830,000 distinct CDR3 sequences listed, roughly 60% are singletons. Each sample gave at least 6 million isolated PBMCs. Worth noting for this clonotype: Antigen unknown.

The rearrangement uses TRBV6-2 or TRBV6-3 and TRBJ2-1; TRBD2 matches 13 bases. This TCR came from a man between 25 and 39 years old in good health. The sample was blood. The DNA for the CDR3 is TGTGCCAGCAGTCGGACTAGCGGGAGTGTGAATGAGCAGTTCTTC. This translates into CASSRTSGSVNEQFF.